The 2 T cell receptor beta chains listed next were all sequenced from one sample in a study of blood T cell repertoires in COVID-19. Sequenced by immunoSEQ multiplex PCR; TCRdb stores in-frame clones only, minus some. The sample has hundreds of thousands of clones; more than 80% are singletons. The material sequenced was peripheral blood. The receptors stem from a woman aged 25 to 39 with active or convalescent COVID-19.

The chain couples TRBV5-1 to TRBJ1-6, with TRBD1 as a possible D gene (5 bases). From germline, CDR1 is SGHRS and CDR2 YFSETQ. V shed 4 bases and J shed 8 bases, with 22 bases lying between them. There are 17 residues in the CDR3. Here the CDR3 reads CASSPKTGGGSDSPLHF. CDR3 DNA: TGCGCCAGCAGCCCGAAAACCGGGGGAGGGTCAGATTCACCCCTCCACTTT.

This chain uses TRBV7-8 with TRBJ1-1; D possibly corresponds to TRBD1 (6 bases). V dropped 7 bases and J dropped 7 bases, with 10 bases sitting between them. Germline loops: CDR1 SGHVS, CDR2 FQNEAQ. The CDR3 extends over 11 amino acids. The CDR3, as DNA: TGTGCCAGCAAAGAGGACAGTGAAGCTTTCTTT. Its protein product is CASKEDSEAFF.